This T cell receptor (beta chain) appears in the sequencing data of a study of blood T cell repertoires in COVID-19. Study-wide background: The United States, Italy and Spain provided the acute and convalescent COVID-19 samples. PBMCs, B-cell-depleted T cells, or T cells provided the cDNA or gDNA that made up the material.

In the original workflow: Amplification of reference gene primers was used by the study to estimate nucleated cell counts. Generated by immunoSEQ multiplex PCR, the TCRdb table keeps only in-frame clones and is missing some. V, J and clone size derive from that table, while D and trimming were established from the DNA sequence. This table has about 150,000 clones, more than 70% appearing once. This clone was seen once. CDR1 and CDR2 (germline): SGHVS, FNYEAQ. This CDR3 contains 16 residues. The junction had 13 bases not matched to a gene; V was cut back by 6 bases and J by 2 bases. V usage is TRBV7-6 and J usage is TRBJ2-7; TRBD1 aligns across 7 bases. Source material: peripheral blood. The sequence was collected from a woman aged 50 to 65 with acute or convalescent COVID-19. CDR3 bases: TGTGCCAGCAGACCTTCTAGCACGGGACAGCCCTACGAGCAGTACTTC. This encodes CASRPSSTGQPYEQYF.